A single sample is the source of the 16 T cell receptor beta chains below, sequenced in a study of blood T cell repertoires in COVID-19. Using immunoSEQ multiplex PCR, the repertoire was profiled, and TCRdb retains in-frame clones only, with some absent. Of 310,000 or so clones detected, around four fifths appear once; the ten largest clones hold roughly 1.2%. The sequenced sample consisted of peripheral blood. These receptors came from a woman aged 50 to 60 with acute or convalescent COVID-19.

This rearrangement joins TRBV6-5 to TRBJ2-5, with 11 positions matching TRBD1. Looked up from germline, CDR1 is MNHEY and CDR2 is SVGAGI. The trim removed 6 bases at V and 8 bases at J, leaving 8 bases unmatched. The CDR3 contains 14 residues. The CDR3 DNA follows: TGTGCCAGCAGGATGGGACAGGGGGGTGGCACCCAGTACTTC. It yields the protein CASRMGQGGGTQYF.

This chain uses TRBV7-9 with TRBJ1-2, with D hard to call. V lost 3 bases and J lost 6, with 8 bases in between. Germline lookup yields CDR1 SEHNR and CDR2 FQNEAQ (reference sequence). CDR3 length equals 12 residues. CDR3 sequence: CASSLIENGYTF. CDR3 nucleotide sequence: TGTGCCAGCAGCTTGATCGAGAATGGCTACACCTTC.

This chain links TRBV28 with TRBJ2-7, with 8 bases lining up with TRBD1. The germline V gene has CDR1 MDHEN and CDR2 SYDVKM. The CDR3 runs 14 residues. With V trimmed by 4 bases and J by 9 bases, 11 bases remained unmatched. The CDR3 sequence: CASSSGQASRGQYF. The DNA for the CDR3 is TGTGCCAGCAGTTCGGGACAGGCTTCAAGGGGGCAGTACTTC.

This clone showed up just once. This rearrangement joins TRBV30 to TRBJ2-1, with 9 bases fitting TRBD2. The V gene end was trimmed by 3 bases and the J gene end by 7 bases; junction bases not matched to a gene: 13. There are 16 residues in the CDR3. CDR1 is GTSNPN, CDR2 SVGIG, per germline (reference sequence). CDR3 bases: TGTGCCTGGAGCCTTATAGCGGGAGTAAGTAAGAATGAGCAGTTCTTC. Translation gives CAWSLIAGVSKNEQFF. Complete variable domain (other parts from reference TRBV30 and TRBJ2-1): SQTIHQWPATLVQPVGSPLSLECTVEGTSNPNLYWYRQAAGRGLQLLFYSVGIGQISSEVPQNLSASRPQDRQFILSSKKLLLSDSGFYLCAWSLIAGVSKNEQFFGPGTRLTVL.

This clone was picked up a small number of times. This chain joins TRBV15 and TRBJ2-1; 10 positions match TRBD2. This CDR3 spans 17 amino acids. The junction had 5 bases not matched to a gene; V was cut back by 0 bases and J by 3 bases. In germline, CDR1 is LNHNV, CDR2 YYDKDF (reference sequence). The chain's CDR3 is CATSRERSGRGYNEQFF. For the CDR3, the DNA is TGTGCCACCAGCAGAGAACGGAGCGGGAGGGGCTACAATGAGCAGTTCTTC.

J is TRBJ2-4 and V is TRBV19, with 8 bases fitting TRBD2. Trimming cost V 4 bases and J 2 bases; bases outside gene matches: 1. This CDR3 has 14 amino acids. Germline CDR1 and CDR2: LNHDA and SQIVND (reference sequence). CDR3 DNA: TGTGCCAGTAGTAGCGGGGGGACCAAAAACATTCAGTACTTC. Translated: CASSSGGTKNIQYF.

This clone was detected once. V usage is TRBV10-3 and J usage is TRBJ1-3; no definite D call. This CDR3 spans 15 amino acids. Per germline, CDR1 ENHRY and CDR2 SYGVKD. V was pared by 1 base and J by 1 base, with 8 bases between. This CDR3 is CAISEFRGSGNTIYF. The CDR3, as DNA: TGTGCCATCAGTGAGTTTCGCGGGTCTGGAAACACCATATATTTT.

The chain recombines TRBV30 with TRBJ1-2, with 7 bases lining up with TRBD1. The CDR3 covers 14 residues. CDR1 GTSNPN and CDR2 SVGIG come from the germline V gene (reference sequence). J lost 6 bases, V lost 3 bases, and 10 bases had no gene match. In DNA, the CDR3 is TGTGCCTGGAGCCCCAACAGGGGCAGAGATGGCTACACCTTC. Its protein product is CAWSPNRGRDGYTF. Full variable domain (remainder filled in from reference TRBV30 and TRBJ1-2): SQTIHQWPATLVQPVGSPLSLECTVEGTSNPNLYWYRQAAGRGLQLLFYSVGIGQISSEVPQNLSASRPQDRQFILSSKKLLLSDSGFYLCAWSPNRGRDGYTFGSGTRLTVV.

The chain combines TRBV25-1 with TRBJ2-7; 12 bases fit TRBD2. In germline, CDR1 is MGHDK, CDR2 SYGVNS. This CDR3 spans 14 amino acids. V dropped 3 bases and J dropped 6; count of bases not matched to a gene: 3. The CDR3 loop reads CASSERLAGVEQYF. The CDR3, as DNA: TGTGCCAGCAGTGAGAGACTAGCGGGGGTCGAGCAGTACTTC.

The V call is TRBV7-6, the J call TRBJ1-5, with 7 nucleotides matching TRBD1. The V segment lost 1 base and the J segment 10 bases; nucleotides outside the gene matches: 7. In germline, CDR1 is SGHVS, CDR2 FNYEAQ. The length of the CDR3 is 14 residues. The CDR3, as DNA: TGTGCCAGCAGCTTAGGGACAGAGGGGGCACCCCAGCATTTT. Encoded protein: CASSLGTEGAPQHF.

A few counts support this clone. The V gene is TRBV7-9, the J gene TRBJ1-2; the D is unclear. CDR3 length: 14 amino acids. Germline V CDR1 and CDR2: SEHNR, FQNEAQ (reference sequence). The V end lost 6 bases, the J end lost 7 bases, and 18 bases lay between the germline ends. CDR3 protein: CASSARLLQLGYTF. Written as DNA, the CDR3 is TGTGCCAGCAGTGCCCGACTGTTGCAACTTGGCTACACCTTC.

A few counts support this clone. V is TRBV29-1 and J is TRBJ1-5; D remains unclear. Germline CDR1 is SQVTM and CDR2 is ANQGSEA. Trimming took off 0 bases at V and 8 bases at J, with 8 bases between the two ends. The CDR3 spans 12 residues. For the CDR3, the DNA is TGCAGCGTTGAAGAAGACGGGGAGCCCCAGCATTTT. The encoded protein is CSVEEDGEPQHF.

The rearrangement joins TRBV6-1 to TRBJ2-5; the match to TRBD2 covers 13 bases. The CDR3 has 16 residues. Germline trimming cut 1 base from V and 2 bases from J; bases unmatched to any gene: 1. Per the germline V gene, CDR1 is MNHNS and CDR2 is SASEGT. CDR3 DNA: TGTGCCAGCAGTGAAGGACTAGCGGGGGGTCAAGAGACCCAGTACTTC. Translating it yields CASSEGLAGGQETQYF.

A remark on this clone: Other nucleotide sequences in the sample specify the same CDR3. The chain carries TRBV24-1 and TRBJ1-2, with D possibly matching TRBD1 (6 bases). Between the trimmed V and J ends, which lost 4 bases and 5 bases, there was a span of 10 bases. This CDR3 is built from 13 residues. The germline V gene encodes CDR1 KGHDR and CDR2 SFDVKD. The CDR3 sequence: CATSDTTGYGYTF. Written as DNA, the CDR3 is TGTGCCACCAGTGACACGACAGGATATGGCTACACCTTC.

The J gene is TRBJ2-3, the V gene TRBV19, with 9 nucleotides matching TRBD1. The germline gives CDR1 LNHDA, CDR2 SQIVND (reference sequence). J gave up 0 bases and V 10 bases, and 5 bases lay outside the gene matches. CDR3 length: 14 residues. The CDR3: CATTGTGSTDTQYF. The CDR3 nucleotides are TGTGCCACGACCGGGACAGGGAGCACAGATACGCAGTATTTT.

The chain combines TRBV18 with TRBJ2-5; no firm D call. The germline CDR1 and CDR2 sequences are KGHSH and LQKENI. The CDR3 extends over 14 amino acids. V dropped 0 bases and J dropped 2 bases, with 7 bases sitting between them. CDR3 nucleotide sequence: TGTGCCAGCTCACCACCGTCCTTACAAGAGACCCAGTACTTC. Amino acid sequence: CASSPPSLQETQYF.